This T cell receptor (beta chain) was documented in a study of radiation and T cells in renal cell carcinoma. The study, taken as a whole, reports: Top tumor clonotypes rose in blood 2 weeks post-radiation, then contracted.

Repertoires were generated with immunoSEQ multiplex PCR, while TCRdb's copy carries only in-frame clones and drops some. The data hold 100,000 to 150,000 clones, with approximately 90% observed a single time. Regarding this clone: Its antigen is currently unknown.

Time point defined: blood 2 weeks post-SBRT. Sample treatment: 15 Gy SBRT to primary tumor, nephrectomy 4 weeks later. The patient's renal cell carcinoma had clear cell pathology. The CDR3 has 16 residues. Germline-derived CDR1 and CDR2 are SGHNT and YYREEE (reference sequence). J lost 2 bases, V lost 3 bases, and 4 bases had no gene match. V usage is TRBV5-4 and J usage is TRBJ2-2; 10 bases are shared with TRBD2. The TCR comes from a woman in her 70s with renal cell carcinoma. Sequences were derived from blood, sampled from a patient whose treatment included radiotherapy and nephrectomy. The CDR3 DNA is TGTGCCAGCAGCTCAACTAGCGGGGTAAACACCGGGGAGCTGTTTTTT. Translated: CASSSTSGVNTGELFF.